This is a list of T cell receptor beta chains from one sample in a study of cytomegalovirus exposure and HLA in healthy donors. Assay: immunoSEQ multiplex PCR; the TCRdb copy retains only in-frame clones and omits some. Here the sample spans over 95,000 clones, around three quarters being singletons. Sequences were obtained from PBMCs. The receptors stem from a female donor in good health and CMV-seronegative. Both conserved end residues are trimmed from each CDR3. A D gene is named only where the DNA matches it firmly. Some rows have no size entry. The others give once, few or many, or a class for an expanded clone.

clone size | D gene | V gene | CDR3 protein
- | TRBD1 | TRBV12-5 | ASGLVQGPGQGDNEQF
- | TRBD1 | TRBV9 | ASSAPGQGTYNSPLH
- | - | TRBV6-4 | ASSDSSSPGNTIY
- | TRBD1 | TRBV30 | AWSILSSDRAYEQY
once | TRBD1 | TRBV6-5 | ASGDSYKEQY
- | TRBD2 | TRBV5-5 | ASSWTSPGLANEQF
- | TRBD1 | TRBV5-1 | ASSLGRQGITTNEKLF
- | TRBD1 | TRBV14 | ASSQVWDSPYEQY
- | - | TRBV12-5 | ASGLVLSSRPDDPYEQY
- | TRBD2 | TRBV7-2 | ASSRLAGEQF
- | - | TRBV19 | ASSIPPPASSGNTIY
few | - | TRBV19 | ASSMWPDRNQPQH
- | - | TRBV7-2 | ASSQRRLTNYGYT
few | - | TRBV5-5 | ASGAYDDYNSPLH
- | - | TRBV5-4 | ASSSSYEQY
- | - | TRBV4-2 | ASSQEGTSTGELF
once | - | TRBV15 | ATSAPGAGGGVTGELF
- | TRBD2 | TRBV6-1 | ASSVTSGSTDTQY
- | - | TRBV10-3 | AISRGSQETQY
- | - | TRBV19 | ASSPLGGLPSGYT
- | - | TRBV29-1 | SAAGNRYTDTQY
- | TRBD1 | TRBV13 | ASSTGGGGYGGYT
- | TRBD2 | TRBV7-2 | ASSSRLASETQY
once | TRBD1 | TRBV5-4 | ASSLLTGEVSDEQY
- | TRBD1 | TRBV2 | ASSEAAGQGAKEQF
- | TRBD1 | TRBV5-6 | ASSPRTGGPYEQY
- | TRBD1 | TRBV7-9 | ASRGVGGANTEAF
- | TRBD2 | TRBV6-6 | ASDGGGIYDEQY
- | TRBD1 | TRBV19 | ASSSGQGSYGYT
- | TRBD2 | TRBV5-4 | ASSLRRGGMDEQY
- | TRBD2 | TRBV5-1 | ASSLGSSGGVSSYEQY
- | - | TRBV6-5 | ASSYRRGTGDTQY
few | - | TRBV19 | ASSNWNTEAF
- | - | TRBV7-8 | ASSTLQGNYGYT
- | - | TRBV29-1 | SVEETSGGELF
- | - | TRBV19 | ASSATTNRDAIY
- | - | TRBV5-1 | ASSTQGNTEAF
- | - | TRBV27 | ASSLVQGTNEKLF
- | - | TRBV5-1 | ASSSQGINSPLH
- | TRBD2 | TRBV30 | AWSVPSGDQETQY
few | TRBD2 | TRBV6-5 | ASSWTRSSEQY
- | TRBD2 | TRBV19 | ASSTTSGGEAKNIQY
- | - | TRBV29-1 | SVERGQGFEVSYGYT
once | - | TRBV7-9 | ASSPIRGSSYNEQF
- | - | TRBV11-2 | ASSLLKQSLAKNIQY
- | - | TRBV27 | ASMRGRTYEQY
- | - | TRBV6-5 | ASSYSITSTGNTIY
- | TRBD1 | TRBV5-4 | ASSKAPRDSSNIQY
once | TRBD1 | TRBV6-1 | ASSERRGQGPETQY
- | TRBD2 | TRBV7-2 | ASSFRGGTDTQY
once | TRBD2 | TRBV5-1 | ASSLLGIFSGVYQETQY
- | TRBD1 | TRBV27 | ASSGQGSNFAEAF
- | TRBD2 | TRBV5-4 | ASSLNGLGLETQY
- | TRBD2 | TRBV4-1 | ASSQGTSGDEQF
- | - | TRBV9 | ASSVGATPRQETQY
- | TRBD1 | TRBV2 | ANPKDRNSPLH
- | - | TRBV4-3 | ASSQDLGRGVF